The sequence of this TCR beta chain was determined in a study of blood T cell repertoires in COVID-19. Study-wide background: Donors in the United States, Italy and Spain gave samples during acute or convalescent COVID-19. T cells, B-cell-depleted T cells, or PBMCs provided the cDNA or gDNA that served as material.

This CDR3 has 15 amino acids. With 5 bases clipped from V and 6 bases from J, the junction kept 7 bases outside the gene matches. Looked up from germline, CDR1 is SNHLY and CDR2 is FYNNEI. Per the study methods: Amplification from reference gene primers served as the basis for estimated nucleated cell counts. Data came from immunoSEQ multiplex PCR; TCRdb stores just in-frame clones and leaves some out. The DNA was the basis for D and trimming; V, J and clone size are from that table. The table has 150,000 to 200,000 clones, roughly 90% seen once. It was during active infection that Seattle patients were enrolled and then longitudinally followed.

The receptor's source is a man aged 25-40 years with COVID-19, enrolled during active disease. The sequencing sample was made of peripheral blood. The chain joins TRBV2 to TRBJ1-5; the match to TRBD1 covers 10 bases. This CDR3 is CASSFSGTGVQPQHF. CDR3 nucleotide sequence: TGTGCCAGCAGTTTCTCCGGGACAGGGGTTCAGCCCCAGCATTTT.